This TCR beta chain comes out of a study of OX40 agonist ivuxolimab in advanced cancers. Study-wide context: Clinicians treated patients with ivuxolimab, an agonistic anti-OX40 (CD134) antibody.

Produced via immunoSEQ multiplex PCR; TCRdb's table is partial and in-frame only. The sample lists roughly 69,000 clones; more than 85% were seen once. This clonotype was obtained from an adult with an advanced solid tumor such as melanoma, head and neck, liver or kidney cancer. Sequences were derived from CD4+ or CD8+ T cells sorted from blood, sampled in a trial of the OX40 agonist ivuxolimab.

The CDR3 spells CASSALSGGEDTQYF. The CDR3 DNA reads as TGTGCCAGTAGCGCTTTAAGTGGGGGAGAAGATACGCAGTATTTT. The J gene is TRBJ2-3, the V gene TRBV19; the D gene could be TRBD1 or TRBD2 (5 bases each). The CDR3 covers 15 residues. With 6 bases removed from V and 5 bases from J, the gap between germline ends came to 18 bases. From germline, CDR1 is LNHDA and CDR2 SQIVND (reference sequence).